A single count supports the clone carrying this T cell receptor beta chain. The sample originates from a study of T cell changes during pregnancy in multiple sclerosis. Clones were read by immunoSEQ multiplex PCR, and TCRdb kept only the in-frame ones, dropping some. The data hold tens of thousands of clones, with roughly nine tenths observed a single time. Germline values: CDR1 MGHRA, CDR2 YSYEKL. The junction had 0 bases not matched to a gene; V was cut back by 2 bases and J by 8 bases. The CDR3 has 12 amino acids. Sample: CD8+ T cells from peripheral blood mononuclear cells, taken in the third trimester of pregnancy. The TCR originated in a female donor with multiple sclerosis, enrolled in a pregnancy study. The chain links TRBV4-1 to TRBJ2-1; TRBD2 matches 7 bases. CDR3 DNA: TGCGCCAGCAGCCAAAGCGGGGATGAGCAGTTCTTC. It specifies CASSQSGDEQFF.